The T cell receptor beta chain under discussion was sequenced for a study of OX40 agonist ivuxolimab in advanced cancers. Whole-study results and caveats: Clonal expansion was among the lowest in partial responders at 0.1-3.0 mg/kg, especially CD8+.

With V trimmed by 4 bases and J by 6 bases, 7 bases remained unmatched. The CDR3 consists of 14 residues. The germline V gene has CDR1 SGHKS and CDR2 YYEKEE (reference sequence). A note on this clone: Its cognate antigen is unknown.

Profiling relied on immunoSEQ multiplex PCR, and the TCRdb table lists in-frame clones only, not all of them. The sample holds about 75,000 clones, roughly 90% seen once. The sequence came from an adult with an advanced solid tumor such as melanoma, head and neck, liver or kidney cancer. The sample here was CD4+ or CD8+ T cells sorted from blood, taken in a trial of the OX40 agonist ivuxolimab. The V gene is TRBV5-5, the J gene TRBJ2-1, with 7 bases lining up with TRBD1. CDR3: CASSRGQSGNEQFF. The CDR3 DNA sequence: TGTGCCAGCAGCAGGGGACAGTCGGGCAATGAGCAGTTCTTC. Together with reference TRBV5-5 and TRBJ2-1, the CDR3 gives the full variable domain: DAGVTQSPTHLIKTRGQQVTLRCSPISGHKSVSWYQQVLGQGPQFIFQYYEKEERGRGNFPDRFSARQFPNYSSELNVNALLLGDSALYLCASSRGQSGNEQFFGPGTRLTVL.